These 25 T cell receptor beta chains were sequenced from one sample in a study of blood T cell repertoires in COVID-19. TCRdb keeps only in-frame clones here, not all; method: immunoSEQ multiplex PCR. The sample carries more than 110,000 clones, 75% to 90% recorded once. Sequenced input: peripheral blood. The receptor source for this set is a human donor in a cohort sampled during active COVID-19.

The chain recombines TRBV9 with TRBJ2-3; D is uncertain. V lost 2 bases and J 2 bases, leaving 6 bases between the germline ends. Germline V gives CDR1 SGDLS, CDR2 YYNGEE. There are 13 residues in the CDR3. The CDR3 loop is CASSVGTTDTQYF. CDR3 DNA sequence: TGTGCCAGCAGCGTGGGCACCACAGATACGCAGTATTTT. Supplemented by reference TRBV9 and TRBJ2-3, the full variable domain reads DSGVTQTPKHLITATGQRVTLRCSPRSGDLSVYWYQQSLDQGLQFLIQYYNGEERAKGNILERFSAQQFPDLHSELNLSSLELGDSALYFCASSVGTTDTQYFGPGTRLTVL.

This sequence joins TRBV11-3 and TRBJ2-3; D not certain. The V end was cut by 5 bases, the J end by 4 bases, with 16 bases between. This CDR3 is 15 amino acids long. CDR1 and CDR2 (germline): SGHNT, YENEEA. The CDR3 bases are TGTGCCAGCAGCCCTAACCCTAAGCTTGCAGATACGCAGTATTTT. This translates into CASSPNPKLADTQYF.

The chain has TRBV2 and TRBJ2-1; 8 nucleotides align to TRBD1. CDR3 length equals 11 residues. The V gene's germline CDR1 is SNHLY and CDR2 FYNNEI. The V segment lost 5 bases and the J segment 15 bases; nucleotides outside the gene matches: 6. The CDR3 protein is CASSRDRPSFF. The CDR3 nucleotides read TGTGCCAGCAGTCGGGACAGGCCCTCGTTCTTC.

In DNA form, the CDR3 reads TGCGCCAGCAGCTTCGGACTAGCGCCCTTCTACGAGCAGTACGTC. Translating it yields CASSFGLAPFYEQYV. The chain links TRBV5-1 to TRBJ2-7; TRBD2 matches 9 bases. Germline V lookup: CDR1 SGHRS, CDR2 YFSETQ. The CDR3 totals 15 residues. With 2 bases clipped from V and 3 bases from J, the junction kept 6 bases outside the gene matches.

The V and J genes are TRBV11-1 and TRBJ2-1; TRBD2 matches 10 bases. The CDR3 extends over 14 amino acids. The germline V gene has CDR1 SGHAT and CDR2 FQDESV (reference sequence). Losses at the gene ends were 5 bases for V and 10 bases for J; bases not matched to a gene: 8. The CDR3 nucleotides read TGTGCCAGCAGCCATGCCGGGACTAGCGTGGAGCAGTTCTTC. Encoded protein: CASSHAGTSVEQFF.

V and J are TRBV10-3 and TRBJ2-1; 7 bases agree with TRBD2. V dropped 7 bases and J dropped 2; count of bases not matched to a gene: 2. Germline CDR1 ENHRY, CDR2 SYGVKD. The CDR3 loop spans 13 amino acids. CDR3: CAIMSGTYNEQFF. The CDR3 region has the DNA TGTGCCATCATGAGCGGGACCTACAATGAGCAGTTCTTC.

The chain has TRBV5-1 and TRBJ2-4; a weak D match, TRBD1 (6 bases). Germline assignment: CDR1 SGHRS and CDR2 YFSETQ. The CDR3 contains 16 residues. V was shortened by 4 bases and J by 0 bases, with 14 bases between the two germline ends. The CDR3 sequence is CASSPGQFLAKNIQYF. The CDR3 nucleotides read TGCGCCAGCAGCCCTGGACAGTTCCTAGCCAAAAACATTCAGTACTTC.

Only one count was recorded for this clone. The chain links TRBV4-1 to TRBJ1-2, with D tentatively TRBD1 (6 bases). This CDR3 is built from 14 residues. The germline CDR1 and CDR2 sequences are MGHRA and YSYEKL. V was shortened by 0 bases and J by 8 bases, with 13 bases between the two germline ends. CDR3 protein: CASSQDLGARGYTF. CDR3 DNA sequence: TGCGCCAGCAGCCAAGATCTGGGGGCGCGAGGCTACACCTTC.

This chain connects TRBV28 to TRBJ1-4, with D possibly matching TRBD1 (6 bases). CDR1 is MDHEN and CDR2 is SYDVKM in the germline V gene. The germline V and J ends were trimmed by 11 bases and 0 bases, with 10 bases remaining between them. The length of the CDR3 is 13 residues. The CDR3 nucleotides are TGTGCCGCGGGGGCCCCAACTAATGAAAAACTGTTTTTT. As protein: CAAGAPTNEKLFF.

This chain links TRBV20-1 with TRBJ2-5; 8 positions agree with TRBD2. The CDR3 length is 16 residues. With V trimmed by 3 bases and J by 1 base, 10 bases remained unmatched. Germline V gene sequence: CDR1 DFQATT, CDR2 SNEGSKA (reference sequence). Written as DNA, the CDR3 is TGCAGTGCTAGTCGGGCTATGGCGGGGGGCCAAGAGACCCAGTACTTC. Its protein product is CSASRAMAGGQETQYF.

The V and J genes are TRBV5-1 and TRBJ2-3; 7 bases match TRBD1. Germline lookup yields CDR1 SGHRS and CDR2 YFSETQ. With 0 bases clipped from V and 0 bases from J, the junction kept 1 base outside the gene matches. The CDR3 totals 15 residues. The CDR3 loop reads CASSLGRGSTDTQYF. The CDR3 coding sequence is TGCGCCAGCAGCTTGGGCAGGGGGAGCACAGATACGCAGTATTTT. Complete variable domain (other parts from reference TRBV5-1 and TRBJ2-3): KAGVTQTPRYLIKTRGQQVTLSCSPISGHRSVSWYQQTPGQGLQFLFEYFSETQRNKGNFPGRFSGRQFSNSRSEMNVSTLELGDSALYLCASSLGRGSTDTQYFGPGTRLTVL.

J is TRBJ2-7 and V is TRBV21-1; the table's D call TRBD2 went unverified against the DNA. TRBV21-1 is a recognized pseudogene. This CDR3 is 18 amino acids long. CDR3 residues: CASSGRGKNSVGPYEQYF. CDR3 in DNA: TGTGCCAGCAGCGGGCGAGGAAAGAATAGCGTAGGACCCTACGAGCAGTACTTC.

The rearrangement uses TRBV10-3 and TRBJ2-1, with 10 positions matching TRBD2. CDR1 is ENHRY, CDR2 SYGVKD, per germline. The V segment lost 9 bases and the J segment 5 bases; nucleotides outside the gene matches: 4. The CDR3 covers 13 residues. Here the CDR3 DNA reads TGTGCCATAAGCGGGAGGGACAACAATGAGCAGTTCTTC. Translating gives CAISGRDNNEQFF.

The rearrangement links TRBV5-5 to TRBJ1-5, with 9 bases identical to TRBD1. V dropped 0 bases and J dropped 3; count of bases not matched to a gene: 10. The CDR3 has 18 residues. CDR1 is SGHKS, CDR2 YYEKEE, per germline (reference sequence). The CDR3: CASSLGWDRAGNNQPQHF. CDR3 sequence (DNA): TGTGCCAGCAGCTTGGGATGGGACAGGGCCGGAAACAATCAGCCCCAGCATTTT.

This chain uses TRBV7-2 with TRBJ1-5; D might be TRBD1 (5 bases). The CDR3 is made up of 12 amino acids. Germline assignment: CDR1 SGHTA and CDR2 FQGNSA. Trimming shortened V by 1 base and J by 10 bases, and 8 bases separated the two germline ends. The CDR3 spells CASSLGGGPQHF. The CDR3 coding sequence is TGTGCCAGCAGCTTAGGGGGGGGTCCCCAGCATTTT. The complete variable domain, with remaining parts taken from reference TRBV7-2 and TRBJ1-5, reads GAGVSQSPSNKVTEKGKDVELRCDPISGHTALYWYRQSLGQGLEFLIYFQGNSAPDKSGLPSDRFSAERTGGSVSTLTIQRTQQEDSAVYLCASSLGGGPQHFGDGTRLSIL.

This rearrangement joins TRBV24-1 to TRBJ2-5; 11 bases map to TRBD2. With V trimmed by 3 bases and J by 3 bases, 5 bases remained unmatched. The CDR3 contains 16 residues. CDR1 is KGHDR and CDR2 is SFDVKD in the germline V gene. This CDR3 is CATSDARLAGKETQYF. CDR3 nucleotide sequence: TGTGCCACCAGTGATGCACGACTAGCGGGAAAAGAGACCCAGTACTTC.

This rearrangement joins TRBV6-2 or TRBV6-3 to TRBJ1-2, with 7 bases lining up with TRBD1. Germline CDR1 and CDR2: MNHEY and SVGEGT. V gave up 5 bases and J gave up 6 bases; unmatched junction bases: 12. There are 15 residues in the CDR3. The CDR3 loop is CASSDWDSRIHGYTF. In DNA, the CDR3 is TGTGCCAGCAGTGACTGGGACAGCAGGATCCATGGCTACACCTTC.

This chain connects TRBV7-9 to TRBJ1-6, with 8 bases fitting TRBD1. This CDR3 region has 15 residues. V gave up 5 bases and J gave up 10 bases; unmatched junction bases: 10. Germline CDR1 and CDR2: SEHNR and FQNEAQ (reference sequence). CDR3 amino acids: CASSATDRAESPLHF. As DNA, the CDR3 is TGTGCCAGCAGCGCAACGGACAGGGCCGAATCACCCCTCCACTTT.

This clone appeared a single time. V gene TRBV18 combines with J gene TRBJ2-2; unclear D gene. Trimming took off 3 bases at V and 2 bases at J, with 7 bases between the two ends. Per the germline V gene, CDR1 is KGHSH and CDR2 is LQKENI. The CDR3 has 14 residues. The CDR3 here is CASSPSTNTGELFF. The CDR3 DNA is TGTGCCAGCTCACCCTCGACTAACACCGGGGAGCTGTTTTTT.

The chain is built from TRBV2 and TRBJ2-1, with a weak D call TRBD2 (5 bases). Germline loops: CDR1 SNHLY, CDR2 FYNNEI. V lost 5 bases and J 0 bases, leaving 11 bases between the germline ends. The CDR3 is made up of 15 amino acids. This CDR3 is CASSFEGSSYNEQFF. The CDR3, as DNA: TGTGCCAGCAGTTTCGAGGGAAGCTCCTACAATGAGCAGTTCTTC.

The CDR3 reads CSVPRGAPTSNQPQHF. The CDR3 DNA reads TGCAGCGTACCACGAGGTGCGCCAACTAGCAATCAGCCCCAGCATTTT. The chain uses TRBV29-1 and TRBJ1-5; D uncertain. Germline V lookup: CDR1 SQVTM, CDR2 ANQGSEA. This CDR3 has 16 amino acids. V was clipped by 6 bases and J by 0 bases, with 18 bases between them.

The chain combines TRBV7-8 with TRBJ2-3; TRBD2 is a possible D gene (5 bases). This CDR3 region has 13 residues. V dropped 1 base and J dropped 3 bases, with 5 bases sitting between them. The germline V gene has CDR1 SGHVS and CDR2 FQNEAQ. The CDR3 coding sequence is TGTGCCAGCAGCTTAGGCGGGACAGATACGCAGTATTTT. Encoded protein: CASSLGGTDTQYF.

The rearrangement uses TRBV11-3 and TRBJ2-3, with 7 bases lining up with TRBD2. Germline V gives CDR1 SGHNT, CDR2 YENEEA. V shed 4 bases, J shed 2 bases, and the junction held 6 bases outside the gene matches. The CDR3 is 15 amino acids. CDR3 loop: CASSSRRESTDTQYF. CDR3 bases: TGTGCCAGCAGCTCAAGGCGGGAGTCCACAGATACGCAGTATTTT.

The genes are TRBV7-2 and TRBJ1-2, with unresolved D. Germline assignment: CDR1 SGHTA and CDR2 FQGNSA. This CDR3 is 15 amino acids long. Trimming took 5 bases from V and 4 from J, leaving 17 bases between them. The CDR3 DNA reads TGTGCCAGCAGCCCTGACGAGGGAATGGGCTATGGCTACACCTTC. Translated: CASSPDEGMGYGYTF. The whole variable domain, filled in from reference TRBV7-2 and TRBJ1-2, reads GAGVSQSPSNKVTEKGKDVELRCDPISGHTALYWYRQSLGQGLEFLIYFQGNSAPDKSGLPSDRFSAERTGGSVSTLTIQRTQQEDSAVYLCASSPDEGMGYGYTFGSGTRLTVV.

The genes are TRBV30 and TRBJ2-5, with 10 nucleotides matching TRBD2. V shed 2 bases and J 9 bases; nucleotides not matched to a gene: 12. The length of the CDR3 is 15 residues. Looked up from germline, CDR1 is GTSNPN and CDR2 is SVGIG (reference sequence). CDR3 in DNA: TGTGCCTGGAGTCCCGGGACTAGCGTATATCCGGCCCAGTACTTC. Its protein product is CAWSPGTSVYPAQYF. Full variable domain (rest looked up from reference TRBV30 and TRBJ2-5): SQTIHQWPATLVQPVGSPLSLECTVEGTSNPNLYWYRQAAGRGLQLLFYSVGIGQISSEVPQNLSASRPQDRQFILSSKKLLLSDSGFYLCAWSPGTSVYPAQYFGPGTRLLVL.